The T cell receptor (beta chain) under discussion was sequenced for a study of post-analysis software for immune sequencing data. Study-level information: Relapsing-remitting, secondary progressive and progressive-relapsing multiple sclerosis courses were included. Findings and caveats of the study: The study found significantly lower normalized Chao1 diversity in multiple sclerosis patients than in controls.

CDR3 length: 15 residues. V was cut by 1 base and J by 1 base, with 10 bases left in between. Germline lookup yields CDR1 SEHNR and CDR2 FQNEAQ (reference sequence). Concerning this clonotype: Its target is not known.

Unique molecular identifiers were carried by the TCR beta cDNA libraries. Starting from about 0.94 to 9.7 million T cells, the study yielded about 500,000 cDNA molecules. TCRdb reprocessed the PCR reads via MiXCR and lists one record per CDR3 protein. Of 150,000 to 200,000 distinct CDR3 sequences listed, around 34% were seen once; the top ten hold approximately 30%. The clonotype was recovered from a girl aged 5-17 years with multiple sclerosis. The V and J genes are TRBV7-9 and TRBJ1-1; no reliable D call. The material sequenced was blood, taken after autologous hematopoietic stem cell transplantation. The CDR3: CASSLVGRANTEAFF. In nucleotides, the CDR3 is TGTGCCAGCAGCTTAGTCGGCAGAGCGAACACTGAAGCTTTCTTT.